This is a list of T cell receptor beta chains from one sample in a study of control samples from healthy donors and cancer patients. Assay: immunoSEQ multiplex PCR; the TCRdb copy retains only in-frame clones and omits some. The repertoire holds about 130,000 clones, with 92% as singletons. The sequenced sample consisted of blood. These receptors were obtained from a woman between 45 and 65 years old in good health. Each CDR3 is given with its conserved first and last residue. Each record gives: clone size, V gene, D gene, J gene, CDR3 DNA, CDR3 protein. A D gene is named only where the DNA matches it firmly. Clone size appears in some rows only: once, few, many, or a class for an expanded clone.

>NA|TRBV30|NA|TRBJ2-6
TGTGCCTGGAGGAGATCTGGGGCCAACGTCCTGACTTTC
CAWRRSGANVLTF
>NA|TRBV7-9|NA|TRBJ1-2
TGTGCCAGCAGCTTAGACTCCTCGGGACCGTATGGCTACACCTTC
CASSLDSSGPYGYTF
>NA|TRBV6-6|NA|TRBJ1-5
TGTGCCAGCAGCACCGGTCATAGCAATCAGCCCCAGCATTTT
CASSTGHSNQPQHF
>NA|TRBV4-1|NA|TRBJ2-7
TGCGCCAGCAGCCCCGTATTAACGGTTAGCTCCTACGAGCAGTACTTC
CASSPVLTVSSYEQYF
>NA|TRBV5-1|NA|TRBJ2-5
TGCGCCAGCAGCTTGCCGTCAACTTTAGGAGAGACCCAGTACTTC
CASSLPSTLGETQYF
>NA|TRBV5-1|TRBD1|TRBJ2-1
TGCGCCAGCAGCTTGGGCGGACAGGTGGGGAATGAGCAGTTCTTC
CASSLGGQVGNEQFF
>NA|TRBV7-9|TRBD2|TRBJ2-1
TGTGCCAGCAGCTTGTCTAGCGGGGGGGGCGGAGGCAATGAGCAGTTCTTC
CASSLSSGGGGGNEQFF
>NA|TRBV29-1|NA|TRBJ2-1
TGCAGCGTCGCACAGAGCTCCTACAATGAGCAGTTCTTC
CSVAQSSYNEQFF
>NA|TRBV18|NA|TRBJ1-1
TGTGCCAGCTCACCACTTTCTGTCGGGAACACTGAAGCTTTCTTT
CASSPLSVGNTEAFF
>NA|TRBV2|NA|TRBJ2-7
TGTGCCAGCATTCAGCCGGGGGCGGGCTACGAGCAGTACTTC
CASIQPGAGYEQYF
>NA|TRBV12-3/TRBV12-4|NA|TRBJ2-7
TGTGCCAGCAGTCCACAGTATGGGAGTCAATACTTC
CASSPQYGSQYF
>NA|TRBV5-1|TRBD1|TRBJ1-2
TGCGCCAGCAGCTTACCCGGGACAGACAATATGGACACCTTC
CASSLPGTDNMDTF
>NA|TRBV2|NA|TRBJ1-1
TGTGCCAGCAGTGACTTGGGGGGGTCGATGAACACTGAAGCTTTCTTT
CASSDLGGSMNTEAFF
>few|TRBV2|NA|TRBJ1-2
TGTGCCAGCAGTGACGTCGGATTTTATGGCTACACCTTC
CASSDVGFYGYTF
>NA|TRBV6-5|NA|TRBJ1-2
TGTGCCAGCAGTCCGGACGGATTCTATGGCTACACCTTC
CASSPDGFYGYTF
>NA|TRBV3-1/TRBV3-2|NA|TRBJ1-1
TGTGCCAGCAGCCAGACACAGGGACGGAACACTGAAGCTTTCTTT
CASSQTQGRNTEAFF
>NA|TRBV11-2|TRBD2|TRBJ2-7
TGTGCCAGCAGCTTAGATTATTCGGATAGCGGGAGCTACGAGCAGTACTTC
CASSLDYSDSGSYEQYF
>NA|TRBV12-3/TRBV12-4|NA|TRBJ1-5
TGTGCCAGCAGCCGACAGAGCAATCAGCCCCAGCATTTT
CASSRQSNQPQHF
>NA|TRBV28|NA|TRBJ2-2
TGTGCCAGCAGTTTAAAGGGGGGCAGCGGGGAGCTGTTTTTT
CASSLKGGSGELFF
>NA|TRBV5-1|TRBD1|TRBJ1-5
TGCGCCAGCAGCTTGGAAGGGACAGGGAACAATCAGCCCCAGCATTTT
CASSLEGTGNNQPQHF
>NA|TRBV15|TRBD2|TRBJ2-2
TGTGCCACCAGCTCCGGCGGTAGGACTAGCGGGGGGCCTAACACCGGGGAGCTGTTTTTT
CATSSGGRTSGGPNTGELFF
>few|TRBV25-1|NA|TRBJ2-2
TGTGCCAGCAGTGAAACGGAATCTAGCGCCGGGGAGCTGTTTTTT
CASSETESSAGELFF
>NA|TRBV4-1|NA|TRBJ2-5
TGCGCCAGCAGCCAATTCGGGGCGGGTGGAGAGACCCAGTACTTC
CASSQFGAGGETQYF
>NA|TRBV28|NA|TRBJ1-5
TGTGCCAGCCGGAGAGGGATGGGAGGTCAGCCCCAGCATTTT
CASRRGMGGQPQHF
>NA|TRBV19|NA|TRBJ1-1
TGTGCCAGTAGTATAGGTTACGGGGGATCCACTGAAGCTTTCTTT
CASSIGYGGSTEAFF
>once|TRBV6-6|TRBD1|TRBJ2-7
TGTGCCAGCAGTTACCAGCGGGACAGGGGGCGCGTCGGGCAGTACTTC
CASSYQRDRGRVGQYF
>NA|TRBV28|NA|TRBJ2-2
TGTGCCAGCAGTTTTCGGCGGGAATGGAACACCGGGGAGCTGTTTTTT
CASSFRREWNTGELFF
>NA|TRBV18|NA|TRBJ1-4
TGTGCCAGCTCTCCCGAGTTTGCAACTAATGAAAAACTGTTTTTT
CASSPEFATNEKLFF
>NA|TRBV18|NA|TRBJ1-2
TGTGCCTACAGCCTGGACCTTGGGGACTATGGCTACACCTTC
CAYSLDLGDYGYTF
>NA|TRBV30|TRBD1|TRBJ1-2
TGTGCCTGGAGGGACCCCGGGACAGGCTATGGCTACACCTTC
CAWRDPGTGYGYTF
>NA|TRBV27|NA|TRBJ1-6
TGTGCCAGCAGTTTTCGGGGGGCATCACCCCTCCACTTT
CASSFRGASPLHF
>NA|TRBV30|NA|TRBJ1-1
TGTGCCTGGAGTGTAGGGGCGGGGCGCATGAACACTGAAGCTTTCTTT
CAWSVGAGRMNTEAFF
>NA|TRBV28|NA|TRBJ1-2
TGTGCCAGCAGTTTGTTTGTCAGGGTGGGTGGCTACACCTTC
CASSLFVRVGGYTF
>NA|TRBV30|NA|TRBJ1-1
TGTGCCGGCGGGACACAGAACACTGAAGCTTTCTTT
CAGGTQNTEAFF
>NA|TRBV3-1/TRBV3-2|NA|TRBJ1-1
TGTGCCAGCAGCCAAGGGGGCATGGGGACTGAAGCTTTCTTT
CASSQGGMGTEAFF
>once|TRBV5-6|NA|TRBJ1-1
TGTGCCAGCAGCCCCGAGACAGACACTGAAGCTTTCTTT
CASSPETDTEAFF
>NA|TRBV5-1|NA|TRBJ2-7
TGCGCCAGCAGCTCCGGGTCGAAGGGGGACGAGCAGTACTTC
CASSSGSKGDEQYF
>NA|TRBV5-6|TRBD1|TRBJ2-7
TGTGCCAGCAGCTTGGAAAGGGGGCTGCACGAGCAGTACTTC
CASSLERGLHEQYF
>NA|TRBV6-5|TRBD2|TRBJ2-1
TGTGCCGCCAATAGCGGGGGAAACAATGAGCAGTTCTTC
CAANSGGNNEQFF
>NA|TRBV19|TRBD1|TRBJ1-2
TGTGCCAGTAGTATATCGCGGGACAGGATGGGCCTCTATGGCTACACCTTC
CASSISRDRMGLYGYTF
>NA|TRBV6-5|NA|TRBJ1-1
TGTGCCAGCAGTTACTCAACGAACACTGAAGCTTTCTTT
CASSYSTNTEAFF
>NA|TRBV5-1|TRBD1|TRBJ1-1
TGCGCCAGCAGCCCAGGGACAGGGAGCACTGAAGCTTTCTTT
CASSPGTGSTEAFF
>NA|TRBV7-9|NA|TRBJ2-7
TGTGCCAGCACCTCCGTCGAAAGGGTGAGGTACGAGCAGTACTTC
CASTSVERVRYEQYF
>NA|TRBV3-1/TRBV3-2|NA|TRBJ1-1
TGTGCCAGCAGCCAAGGGATTCGAGGGAGAACTGAAGCTTTCTTT
CASSQGIRGRTEAFF
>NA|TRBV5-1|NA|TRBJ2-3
TGCGCCAGCAGCAAGGGACCACCAGATACGCAGTATTTT
CASSKGPPDTQYF
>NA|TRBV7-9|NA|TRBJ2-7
TGTGCCAGCAGCTTAGGGATCGGGGACGAGCAGTACTTC
CASSLGIGDEQYF
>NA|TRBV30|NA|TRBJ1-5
TGTGCCTGGAGTGTACAGGATCAGCCCCAGCATTTT
CAWSVQDQPQHF
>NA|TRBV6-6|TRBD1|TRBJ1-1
TGTGCCAGCAGTTCCGTAGGATTTACAGGGGACACTGAAGCTTTCTTT
CASSSVGFTGDTEAFF
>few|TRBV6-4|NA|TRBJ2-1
TGTGCCAGCAGTGACTCTGAGGGCTACAATGAGCAGTTCTTC
CASSDSEGYNEQFF
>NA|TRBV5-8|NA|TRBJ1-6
TGTGCCAGCAGCTTGATGGTCCGACAACGCTATAATTCACCCCTCCACTTT
CASSLMVRQRYNSPLHF
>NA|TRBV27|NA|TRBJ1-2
TGTGCCAGCAGTTTATCTAGAGCCCCGAATAGTGGCTACACCTTC
CASSLSRAPNSGYTF
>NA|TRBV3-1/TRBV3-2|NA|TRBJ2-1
TGTGCCAGCAGTACCGGGACCCCTAGGGATGAGCAGTTCTTC
CASSTGTPRDEQFF
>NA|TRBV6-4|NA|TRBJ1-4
TGTGCCAGCAGTGATGTGGGGGGTGAAAAACTGTTTTTT
CASSDVGGEKLFF
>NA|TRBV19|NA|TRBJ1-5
TGTGCCAGTAGTATATCGGGGACGTATAGCAATCAGCCCCAGCATTTT
CASSISGTYSNQPQHF
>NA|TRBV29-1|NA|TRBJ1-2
TGCAGCGTTGAAGATTTAGGGGGGGAGAACTATGGCTACACCTTC
CSVEDLGGENYGYTF
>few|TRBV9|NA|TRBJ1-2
TGTGCCAGCAGCGTAGCCGGCAGCCTCCTTAACTATGGCTACACCTTC
CASSVAGSLLNYGYTF
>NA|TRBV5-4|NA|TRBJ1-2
TGTGCCAGCAGCTTATTTGTCGGGGGAAGCTATGGCTACACCTTC
CASSLFVGGSYGYTF